These 9 T cell receptor beta chains originate from one sample sequenced in a study of blood T cell repertoires in COVID-19 (dated by TCRdb to 2020 to 2021). Receptors were amplified or captured by the immunoSEQ multiplex PCR assay. Not all clones reach the TCRdb copy of this immuneACCESS table, which keeps in-frame sequences only. Checked studies attribute under half of the gap to unresolved V genes and leave the rest unexplained. Recorded for this sample are 240,000 or so clones; 87% of them occurred a single time. More than 6% of the sample comes from the top ten. The sequenced sample was peripheral blood. The receptors here all came from a man between 60 and 75 years old who had recovered from COVID-19.

This clone was observed a few times. V usage is TRBV29-1 and J usage is TRBJ2-3; TRBD1 agrees at 10 bases. This CDR3 has 14 amino acids. V lost 8 bases, J lost 8 bases, and 13 bases stayed unmatched. CDR1 and CDR2 (germline): SQVTM, ANQGSEA. The CDR3 protein is CSIRQGASEGTQYF. CDR3 DNA: TGCAGCATACGACAGGGGGCGAGTGAGGGTACGCAGTATTTT.

The V and J genes are TRBV5-1 and TRBJ2-5; D unclear. V lost 4 bases and J 0 bases, leaving 4 bases between the germline ends. Per the germline V gene, CDR1 is SGHRS and CDR2 is YFSETQ. The length of the CDR3 is 12 residues. The CDR3 here is CASSPYQETQYF. The CDR3 DNA follows: TGCGCCAGCAGCCCGTACCAAGAGACCCAGTACTTC.

This chain connects TRBV6-8 to TRBJ2-7; D unresolved. Per the germline V gene, CDR1 is MNHGY and CDR2 is SAAAGT. V gave up 4 bases and J gave up 0 bases, with 10 bases separating them. This CDR3 has 14 amino acids. The CDR3 region has the DNA TGTGCCAGCAGTTGTAACATCTGCTCCTACGAGCAGTACGTC. Translation: CASSCNICSYEQYV.

As regards this clone: Because the CDR3 is missing its conserved closing phenylalanine or tryptophan, this is likely a read error. The limits of the CDR3 on the DNA are not certain, so only TCRdb's listed CDR3 is given. The chain is built from TRBV30 and TRBJ1-2. Germline CDR1 and CDR2: GTSNPN and SVGIG (reference sequence). Ends included, the CDR3 has 8 residues. CDR3 amino acids: CAWSVRVA.

Comments on this clone: The sample holds other DNA sequences that translate to the same CDR3. V and J are TRBV6-6 and TRBJ1-6; 7 positions agree with TRBD1. V was pared by 2 bases and J by 7 bases, with 2 bases of the junction left unmatched. CDR1 MNHNY and CDR2 SVGAGI come from the germline V gene (reference sequence). The CDR3 spans 14 residues. CDR3 nucleotides: TGTGCCAGCAGTTACGGGACAGAGAATTCACCCCTCCACTTT. Translating it yields CASSYGTENSPLHF.

This clone was recorded only once. This rearrangement joins TRBV19 to TRBJ1-1; D remains unclear. In germline, CDR1 is LNHDA, CDR2 SQIVND (reference sequence). V was pared by 3 bases and J by 4 bases, with 12 bases between. The CDR3 has 14 residues. CDR3 region: CASSIRLPGTEAFF. The CDR3 bases are TGTGCCAGTAGTATTCGCCTACCGGGCACTGAAGCTTTCTTT.

The rearrangement links TRBV6-6 to TRBJ2-1; possible D gene TRBD1, 6 bases. The CDR3 is 16 amino acids. Trimming removed 5 bases from V and 4 bases from J, with 18 bases in between. Germline V gene lookup returns CDR1 MNHNY and CDR2 SVGAGI (reference sequence). This CDR3 is CASSLAGTRVYNEQFF. CDR3 DNA sequence: TGTGCCAGCAGTCTCGCCGGGACAAGGGTTTACAATGAGCAGTTCTTC.

V usage is TRBV6-2 or TRBV6-3 and J usage is TRBJ2-5; the D gene is possibly TRBD1 (6 bases). Trimming removed 0 bases at V and 5 bases at J, with 13 bases between. This CDR3 has 15 amino acids. The germline CDR1 and CDR2 sequences are MNHEY and SVGEGT. CDR3 residues: CASSYSGGVWETQYF. The CDR3 DNA is TGTGCCAGCAGTTACTCAGGGGGAGTTTGGGAGACCCAGTACTTC.

V is TRBV5-6 and J is TRBJ2-7; 7 bases line up with TRBD1. Germline CDR1 and CDR2: SGHDT and YYEEEE. This CDR3 spans 14 amino acids. Unmatched junction bases numbered 5, after V lost 0 bases and J lost 5 bases. This CDR3 is CASSLGGGGHEQYF. CDR3 DNA sequence: TGTGCCAGCAGCTTGGGAGGGGGCGGGCACGAGCAGTACTTC.